Sequencing of this TCR beta chain was carried out in a study of T cell responses to AZD1222 COVID-19 vaccine. Study results and limitations: The donor group comprised mostly white British people and more females; the analysis possibly underestimated clonal diversity.

Worth noting for this clone: Its target is not known.

Germline CDR1 is LNHDA and CDR2 is SQIVND (reference sequence). Germline trimming cut 4 bases from V and 14 bases from J; bases unmatched to any gene: 17. The CDR3 is 15 amino acids. Sequencing used immunoSEQ multiplex PCR; TCRdb keeps in-frame clones, though not all of them. In the table there are approximately 21,000 clones, roughly 80% of which are singletons. Some second doses came at about 4 weeks and others at about 12 weeks; these were pooled. The material was peripheral blood, obtained 28 days after the second AZD1222 dose. The clonotype originates from an adult who received the AZD1222 COVID-19 vaccine. The chain employs TRBV19 and TRBJ2-1, with 7 bases that match TRBD1. The CDR3 DNA reads TGTGCCAGTAGTAGACCGGGACAGCGAACGTCTGGGGAGTTCTTC. It yields the protein CASSRPGQRTSGEFF.